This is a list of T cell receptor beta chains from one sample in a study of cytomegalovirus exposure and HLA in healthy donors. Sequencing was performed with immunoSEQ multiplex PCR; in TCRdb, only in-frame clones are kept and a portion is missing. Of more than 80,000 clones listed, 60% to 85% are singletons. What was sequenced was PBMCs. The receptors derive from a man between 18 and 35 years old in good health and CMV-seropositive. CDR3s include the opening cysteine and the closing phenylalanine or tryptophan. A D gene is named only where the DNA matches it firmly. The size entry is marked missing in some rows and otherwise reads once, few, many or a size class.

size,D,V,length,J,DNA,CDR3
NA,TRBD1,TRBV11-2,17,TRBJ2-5,TGTGCCAGCAGCTTGCGACTCGACAGGGTTAAGTGGGAGACCCAGTACTTC,CASSLRLDRVKWETQYF
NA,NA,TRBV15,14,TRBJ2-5,TGTGCCACCAGCAGAGATAAGCGTGTGGAGACCCAGTACTTC,CATSRDKRVETQYF
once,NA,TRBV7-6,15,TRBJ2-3,TGTGCCAGCAGCCCCAGGACAGCCGTCACAGATACGCAGTATTTT,CASSPRTAVTDTQYF
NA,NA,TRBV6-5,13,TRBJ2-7,TGTGCCAGCAGTTACGGGGGGACCTACGAGCAGTACTTC,CASSYGGTYEQYF
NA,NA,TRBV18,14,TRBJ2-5,TGTGCCAGCTCAGAAAGGGACATCCAAGAGACCCAGTACTTC,CASSERDIQETQYF
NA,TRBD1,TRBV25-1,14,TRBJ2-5,TGTGCCAGCAGTGAAGGAAGGGGGCGCGGGACCCAGTACTTC,CASSEGRGRGTQYF
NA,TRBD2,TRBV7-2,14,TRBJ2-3,TGTGCCGGACTAGCGGAGAGGGAGGCAGATACGCAGTATTTT,CAGLAEREADTQYF
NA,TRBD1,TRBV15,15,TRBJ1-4,TGTGCCACCAGCACTCGGACAGGGGGCAATGAAAAACTGTTTTTT,CATSTRTGGNEKLFF
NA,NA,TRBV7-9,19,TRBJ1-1,TGTGCCAGCAGCTTTATCTCCCTCCAGCGCCGACAGGAGAACACTGAAGCTTTCTTT,CASSFISLQRRQENTEAFF
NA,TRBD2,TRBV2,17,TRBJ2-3,TGTGCCAGCAGAACCGGGACTAGCGGGAGGACCTCAGATACGCAGTATTTT,CASRTGTSGRTSDTQYF
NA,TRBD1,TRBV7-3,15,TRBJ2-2,TGTGCCAGCAGTTATACAGGGGGCCCCACCGGGGAGCTGTTTTTT,CASSYTGGPTGELFF
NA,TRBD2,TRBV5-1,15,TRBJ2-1,TGCGCCAGCAGCTTGGTCCGGGAGGGGAACAATGAGCAGTTCTTC,CASSLVREGNNEQFF
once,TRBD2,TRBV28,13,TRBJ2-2,TGTGCCAGTCGGACTAGCGGGATCAGGGAGCTGTTTTTT,CASRTSGIRELFF
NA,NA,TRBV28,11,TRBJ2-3,TGTGCCAGCTACACACCCTTTACGCAGTATTTT,CASYTPFTQYF
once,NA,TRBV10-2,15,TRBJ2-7,TGCGCCAGCAGTGAAAGTCCGGCAGGTCTCTACGAGCAGTACTTC,CASSESPAGLYEQYF
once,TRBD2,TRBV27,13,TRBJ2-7,TGTGCCAGCCGGCTAGCGGGAGGGTACGAGCAGTACTTC,CASRLAGGYEQYF
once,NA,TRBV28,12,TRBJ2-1,TGTGCCAGCAGCCTAGGGGTGTATGAGCAGTTCTTC,CASSLGVYEQFF
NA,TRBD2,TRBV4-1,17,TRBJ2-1,TGCGCCAGCAGCCGGGGGGCTAGCGGGAGACTTTGGAATGAGCAGTTCTTC,CASSRGASGRLWNEQFF
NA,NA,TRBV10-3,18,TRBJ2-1,TGTGCCATCAGTGACGACCAGGGTCGGGCGGAGAGCCTCGATGAGCAGTTCTTC,CAISDDQGRAESLDEQFF
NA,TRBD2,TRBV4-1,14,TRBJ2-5,TGCGCCAGCAGCCAGACTAGCGGGAGTGAGACCCAGTACTTC,CASSQTSGSETQYF
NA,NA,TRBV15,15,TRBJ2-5,TGTGCCACCAGCAGAGTTAGTCTGTACCAAGAGACCCAGTACTTC,CATSRVSLYQETQYF
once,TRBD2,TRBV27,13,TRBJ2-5,TGTGCCAGCTCGACTAGCGGCACTGAGACCCAGTACTTC,CASSTSGTETQYF
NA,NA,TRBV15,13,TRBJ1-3,TGTGCCACCTCCGCCACTTCTGGAAACACCATATATTTT,CATSATSGNTIYF
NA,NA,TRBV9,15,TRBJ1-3,TGTGCCAGCAGCGTAGGAGGAGGCTCTGGAAACACCATATATTTT,CASSVGGGSGNTIYF
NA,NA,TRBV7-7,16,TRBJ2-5,TGTGCTAGCAGCTTAGGGGGAGGGCCTAGGGGAGAGACCCAGTACTTC,CASSLGGGPRGETQYF
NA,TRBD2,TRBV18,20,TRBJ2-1,TGTGCCAGCTCACCACAAGTGCTAGCGGGAGGTATTGGTTCCTACAATGAGCAGTTCTTC,CASSPQVLAGGIGSYNEQFF
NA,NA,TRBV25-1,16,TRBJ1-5,TGTGCCAGCAGTGAAGCGAAACAGGGTCTCAATCAGCCCCAGCATTTT,CASSEAKQGLNQPQHF
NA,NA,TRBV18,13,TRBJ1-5,TGTGCCAGCTCTCCCGACACACAGCAGCCCCAGCATTTT,CASSPDTQQPQHF
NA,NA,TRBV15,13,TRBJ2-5,TGTGCCACCAGCAGCCGGGTGCGGGAGACCCAGTACTTC,CATSSRVRETQYF
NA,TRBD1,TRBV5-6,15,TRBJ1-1,TGTGCCAGCAGCTTTGACAGGGACTTGACGGCTGAAGCTTTCTTT,CASSFDRDLTAEAFF
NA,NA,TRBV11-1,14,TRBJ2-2,TGTGCCAGCAGCGGGACTGGGAACACCGGGGAGCTGTTTTTT,CASSGTGNTGELFF
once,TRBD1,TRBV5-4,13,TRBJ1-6,TGTGCCAGCAGCTTGACAGGGGGTCCACCCCTCCACTTT,CASSLTGGPPLHF
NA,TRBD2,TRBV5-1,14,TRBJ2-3,TGCGCCAGCAGCTCCTGGACTAGGGCAGATACGCAGTATTTT,CASSSWTRADTQYF
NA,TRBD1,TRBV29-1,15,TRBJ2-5,TGCAGCGTTGAATGGGGACAGGGGTTGCAAGAGACCCAGTACTTC,CSVEWGQGLQETQYF
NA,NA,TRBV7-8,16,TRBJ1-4,TGTGCCAGCAGGCCCCGGCTGGGAGAAATTAATGAAAAACTGTTTTTT,CASRPRLGEINEKLFF
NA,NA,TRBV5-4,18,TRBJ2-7,TGTGCCAGCAGCTTGTATCCCCCAACGTGGGAGTCGGCCTACGAGCAGTACTTC,CASSLYPPTWESAYEQYF
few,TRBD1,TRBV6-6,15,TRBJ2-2,TGTGCCAGCAGTCACCAACAGGGGGCCGTCGGGGAGCTGTTTTTT,CASSHQQGAVGELFF
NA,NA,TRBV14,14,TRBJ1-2,TGTGCCAGCAGCCAAGATAGACACTTCTATGGCTACACCTTC,CASSQDRHFYGYTF
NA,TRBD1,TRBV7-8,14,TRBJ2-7,TGTGCCAGCAGCACCAGGGACAGGGGTAGGGTGCAGTACTTC,CASSTRDRGRVQYF
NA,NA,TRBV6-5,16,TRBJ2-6,TGTGCCAGCAGTTCAATAATAAGCGCTGGGGCCAACGTCCTGACTTTC,CASSSIISAGANVLTF
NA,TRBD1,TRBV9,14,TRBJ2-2,TGTGCCAGCAGGAAAACAGGGGGGCCCGGGGAGCTGTTTTTT,CASRKTGGPGELFF
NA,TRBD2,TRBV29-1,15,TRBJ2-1,TGCAGCGTAGAAGGGATTAGCGGGGGACTCAATGAGCAGTTCTTC,CSVEGISGGLNEQFF
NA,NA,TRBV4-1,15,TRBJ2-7,TGCGCCAGCAGCCAAGTCGATGACAGAGTCTACGAGCAGTACTTC,CASSQVDDRVYEQYF
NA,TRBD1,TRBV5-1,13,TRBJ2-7,TGCGCCAGCAGCTCGGACAGGTCCTACGAGCAGTACTTC,CASSSDRSYEQYF
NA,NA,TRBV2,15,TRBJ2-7,TGTGCCAGCAGTGAAGGGTGGGAGCGCAGGTACGAGCAGTACTTC,CASSEGWERRYEQYF